The rows below give T cell receptor beta chains drawn from one sample of a study of cytomegalovirus exposure and HLA in healthy donors. TCRdb keeps only in-frame clones here, not all; method: immunoSEQ multiplex PCR. The sample contains about 160,000 clones, almost 80% of which appear only once. Sequencing used PBMCs. The source of these receptors is a man younger than 45 in good health and CMV-seronegative. Each CDR3 is given with its conserved first and last residue. Fields, in order: clone size, D gene, V gene, J gene, CDR3 protein, CDR3 DNA. D genes are given only for firm matches. Clone size is not always given. Where it is, it says once, few, many or a class for expanded clones.

size: NA
D: TRBD2
V: TRBV6-1
J: TRBJ2-5
CDR3: CATHRAGGQETQYF
DNA: TGTGCCACCCACCGTGCGGGGGGGCAAGAGACCCAGTACTTC

size: NA
D: TRBD1
V: TRBV25-1
J: TRBJ1-6
CDR3: CASSGQGDNSPLHF
DNA: TGTGCCAGCAGTGGACAGGGAGATAATTCACCCCTCCACTTT

size: NA
D: NA
V: TRBV5-4
J: TRBJ2-7
CDR3: CASSRDTPYEQYF
DNA: TGTGCCAGCAGCCGAGACACACCCTACGAGCAGTACTTC

size: few
D: NA
V: TRBV25-1
J: TRBJ2-5
CDR3: CASSEPAGGRSQETQYF
DNA: TGTGCCAGCAGTGAACCGGCCGGAGGGAGGTCACAAGAGACCCAGTACTTC

size: NA
D: NA
V: TRBV5-1
J: TRBJ2-7
CDR3: CASSPQLFAGYYEQYF
DNA: TGCGCCAGCAGCCCCCAGCTCTTTGCAGGGTACTACGAGCAGTACTTC

size: NA
D: TRBD2
V: TRBV4-2
J: TRBJ2-1
CDR3: CASSQGGLAGVNEQFF
DNA: TGTGCCAGCAGCCAAGGGGGACTAGCGGGAGTCAATGAGCAGTTCTTC

size: NA
D: NA
V: TRBV6-5
J: TRBJ2-4
CDR3: CASSYGGFAKNIQYF
DNA: TGTGCCAGCAGTTACGGAGGGTTTGCCAAAAACATTCAGTACTTC

size: NA
D: TRBD2
V: TRBV5-1
J: TRBJ2-5
CDR3: CASSGTSGKGETQYF
DNA: TGCGCCAGCAGCGGAACTAGCGGGAAAGGGGAGACCCAGTACTTC

size: NA
D: NA
V: TRBV6-1
J: TRBJ2-1
CDR3: CATLANEQFF
DNA: TGTGCCACCCTGGCCAATGAGCAGTTCTTC

size: NA
D: NA
V: TRBV5-4
J: TRBJ2-7
CDR3: CASSLPSGSPIYGQYF
DNA: TGTGCCAGCAGCTTACCCTCCGGGAGCCCAATCTACGGGCAGTACTTC

size: NA
D: TRBD1
V: TRBV30
J: TRBJ2-7
CDR3: CAWKSLGTGPYEQYF
DNA: TGTGCCTGGAAATCCTTGGGGACAGGGCCCTACGAGCAGTACTTC

size: NA
D: NA
V: TRBV7-2
J: TRBJ1-5
CDR3: CASSLDGPPSNQPQHF
DNA: TGTGCCAGCAGCCTTGATGGCCCTCCTAGCAATCAGCCCCAGCATTTT

size: NA
D: NA
V: TRBV30
J: TRBJ1-1
CDR3: CAWNQVGTEAFF
DNA: TGTGCCTGGAATCAGGTCGGAACTGAAGCTTTCTTT

size: NA
D: NA
V: TRBV28
J: TRBJ2-3
CDR3: CASMVGATSNTQYF
DNA: TGTGCCAGCATGGTGGGGGCGACCTCGAATACGCAGTATTTT

size: NA
D: NA
V: TRBV5-1
J: TRBJ1-5
CDR3: CASSLGGGENQPQHF
DNA: TGCGCCAGCAGCTTGGGTGGGGGGGAAAATCAGCCCCAGCATTTT

size: NA
D: NA
V: TRBV28
J: TRBJ2-1
CDR3: CASIGGSAGLGGNEQFF
DNA: TGTGCCAGCATTGGGGGGTCTGCGGGGCTTGGCGGGAATGAGCAGTTCTTC

size: NA
D: TRBD2
V: TRBV7-9
J: TRBJ2-5
CDR3: CASSLVPGGKETQYF
DNA: TGTGCCAGCAGCTTAGTACCGGGGGGTAAAGAGACCCAGTACTTC

size: few
D: TRBD2
V: TRBV2
J: TRBJ2-1
CDR3: CASSEGFTSSGASYNEQFF
DNA: TGTGCCAGCAGTGAAGGGTTTACGTCTAGCGGGGCCTCCTACAATGAGCAGTTCTTC

size: NA
D: TRBD2
V: TRBV6-1
J: TRBJ2-7
CDR3: CASSDSSGSDEQYF
DNA: TGTGCCAGCAGTGACTCCAGCGGGAGCGACGAGCAGTACTTC

size: few
D: TRBD1
V: TRBV7-8
J: TRBJ1-1
CDR3: CASRIDRGVTEAFF
DNA: TGTGCCAGCAGGATCGACAGGGGGGTCACTGAAGCTTTCTTT

size: few
D: TRBD1
V: TRBV28
J: TRBJ1-2
CDR3: CASSFSAGGNGYTF
DNA: TGTGCCAGCAGTTTTTCGGCAGGGGGGAATGGCTACACCTTC

size: NA
D: NA
V: TRBV7-2
J: TRBJ2-7
CDR3: CASSYRDNYEQYF
DNA: TGTGCCAGCAGCTACCGGGACAACTACGAGCAGTACTTC

size: NA
D: TRBD1
V: TRBV19
J: TRBJ1-2
CDR3: CASRLGQGDLQGYTF
DNA: TGTGCCAGTAGACTGGGACAGGGGGACCTACAGGGCTACACCTTC

size: NA
D: NA
V: TRBV21-1
J: TRBJ2-3
CDR3: CASPDGREGQGTDTQYF
DNA: TGTGCCAGCCCAGATGGGCGGGAGGGCCAGGGCACAGATACGCAGTATTTT

size: NA
D: TRBD1
V: TRBV9
J: TRBJ1-1
CDR3: CASSAGQGRPEAFF
DNA: TGTGCCAGCAGCGCAGGACAGGGGCGTCCTGAAGCTTTCTTT

size: NA
D: TRBD1
V: TRBV5-6
J: TRBJ1-1
CDR3: CASSFRDSNTEAFF
DNA: TGTGCCAGCAGCTTCAGGGACAGCAACACTGAAGCTTTCTTT

size: NA
D: TRBD1
V: TRBV7-3
J: TRBJ2-5
CDR3: CASTWTGQETQYF
DNA: TGTGCCAGCACCTGGACAGGACAAGAGACCCAGTACTTC

size: NA
D: NA
V: TRBV28
J: TRBJ1-1
CDR3: CASSQSSPLLPIF
DNA: TGTGCCAGCTCGCAATCGTCCCCACTTTTACCGATCTTT

size: NA
D: NA
V: TRBV28
J: TRBJ2-7
CDR3: CASSLLGNYEQYF
DNA: TGTGCCAGCAGTTTACTCGGGAATTACGAGCAGTACTTC

size: NA
D: TRBD1
V: TRBV25-1
J: TRBJ2-7
CDR3: CASSARTGNQYF
DNA: TGTGCCAGCAGTGCCCGGACAGGCAACCAATACTTC

size: NA
D: TRBD1
V: TRBV19
J: TRBJ1-2
CDR3: CASSLLRQGARYGYTF
DNA: TGTGCCAGTAGTCTCCTCCGGCAGGGGGCTAGGTATGGCTACACCTTC

size: once
D: TRBD1
V: TRBV18
J: TRBJ1-4
CDR3: CASSIGTGGNNEKLFF
DNA: TGTGCCAGCTCAATCGGGACAGGGGGAAATAATGAAAAACTGTTTTTT

size: once
D: TRBD2
V: TRBV4-2
J: TRBJ2-7
CDR3: CASGLSGTSAEQYF
DNA: TGTGCCAGCGGGTTGTCCGGGACTAGTGCCGAACAGTACTTC

size: few
D: TRBD1
V: TRBV27
J: TRBJ2-1
CDR3: CASSLTGGNYNEQFF
DNA: TGTGCCAGCAGTTTAACAGGGGGGAATTACAATGAGCAGTTCTTC

size: NA
D: NA
V: TRBV19
J: TRBJ1-4
CDR3: CASSIGQGLTNEKLFF
DNA: TGTGCCAGTAGTATAGGGCAGGGCCTAACTAATGAAAAACTGTTTTTT

size: NA
D: NA
V: TRBV9
J: TRBJ1-1
CDR3: CASSVGSQNTEAFF
DNA: TGTGCCAGCAGCGTAGGGAGTCAAAACACTGAAGCTTTCTTT

size: NA
D: NA
V: TRBV4-3
J: TRBJ1-4
CDR3: CASSQGGGATNEKLFF
DNA: TGCGCCAGCAGCCAAGGCGGGGGGGCAACTAATGAAAAACTGTTTTTT

size: NA
D: NA
V: TRBV6-4
J: TRBJ2-7
CDR3: CASSVTGSPSYEQYF
DNA: TGTGCCAGCAGTGTCACAGGGTCCCCCTCCTACGAGCAGTACTTC

size: NA
D: TRBD1
V: TRBV25-1
J: TRBJ1-2
CDR3: CASSSIKQGAQLVGYTF
DNA: TGTGCCAGCAGTTCTATCAAACAGGGGGCTCAGCTAGTTGGCTACACCTTC

size: NA
D: NA
V: TRBV7-9
J: TRBJ1-5
CDR3: CASSRLNSNQPQHF
DNA: TGTGCCAGCAGCCGACTGAATAGCAATCAGCCCCAGCATTTT

size: NA
D: TRBD2
V: TRBV29-1
J: TRBJ2-7
CDR3: CSVGYRPSGPYEQYF
DNA: TGCAGCGTAGGATACCGGCCTAGCGGGCCTTACGAGCAGTACTTC

size: NA
D: NA
V: TRBV21-1
J: TRBJ2-5
CDR3: CASSKTTSGRKTQYF
DNA: TGTGCCAGCAGCAAAACGACTAGCGGGAGGAAGACCCAGTACTTC

size: NA
D: NA
V: TRBV4-3
J: TRBJ1-1
CDR3: CASSQDLRPGNTEAFF
DNA: TGCGCCAGCAGCCAAGATCTGAGGCCCGGGAACACTGAAGCTTTCTTT

size: NA
D: NA
V: TRBV10-1
J: TRBJ2-7
CDR3: CASSEFFGREQYF
DNA: NA

size: few
D: TRBD2
V: TRBV9
J: TRBJ2-5
CDR3: CASSVSSGTLETQYF
DNA: TGTGCCAGCAGCGTCTCTAGCGGGACTTTAGAGACCCAGTACTTC

size: NA
D: NA
V: TRBV5-1
J: TRBJ2-7
CDR3: CASSLEQSYEQYF
DNA: TGCGCCAGCAGCTTGGAACAGTCCTACGAGCAGTACTTC

size: NA
D: NA
V: TRBV5-1
J: TRBJ1-3
CDR3: CASSLASGNTIYF
DNA: TGCGCCAGCAGCTTGGCGTCTGGAAACACCATATATTTT

size: NA
D: TRBD2
V: TRBV5-1
J: TRBJ2-7
CDR3: CASSLELAGTYEQYF
DNA: TGCGCCAGCAGCTTGGAGCTAGCGGGAACCTACGAGCAGTACTTC

size: few
D: NA
V: TRBV30
J: TRBJ1-2
CDR3: CAWVANYGYTF
DNA: TGTGCCTGGGTAGCTAACTATGGCTACACCTTC

size: NA
D: NA
V: TRBV30
J: TRBJ2-1
CDR3: CAWSASRNGFDDEQFF
DNA: TGTGCCTGGAGTGCTTCAAGGAACGGGTTTGACGATGAGCAGTTCTTC

size: few
D: TRBD1
V: TRBV5-6
J: TRBJ1-3
CDR3: CASSLPGQGLGNTIYF
DNA: TGTGCCAGCAGCTTGCCCGGACAGGGCTTGGGAAACACCATATATTTT

size: few
D: NA
V: TRBV4-1
J: TRBJ2-7
CDR3: CASSQDAGLSSYEQYF
DNA: TGCGCCAGCAGCCAAGATGCGGGACTTAGCTCCTACGAGCAGTACTTC

size: NA
D: NA
V: TRBV30
J: TRBJ2-4
CDR3: CAWNRRTADIQYF
DNA: TGTGCCTGGAACCGTCGGACAGCGGACATTCAGTACTTC